These 18 T cell receptor beta chains came from one sample sequenced in a study of OX40 agonist ivuxolimab in advanced cancers. Library preparation employed the immunoSEQ multiplex PCR assay. The source is immuneACCESS, and TCRdb retained only in-frame sequences with V and J called. Part of the clones is not carried over; for the studies checked, unresolved V genes explain less than half of this, and the remainder is unexplained. A total of 60,000 to 65,000 clones appear in this sample, about 85% of them only once. The ten largest make up 2.5% to 3.5% of the sample. Source: CD4+ or CD8+ T cells sorted from blood, taken in a trial of the OX40 agonist ivuxolimab. These receptors came from an adult with an advanced solid tumor such as melanoma, head and neck, liver or kidney cancer.

This clone has just one count. The V and J genes are TRBV4-1 and TRBJ2-5; 9 bases align to TRBD2. Losses at the gene ends were 4 bases for V and 3 bases for J; bases not matched to a gene: 9. The CDR3 length is 16 residues. Germline V gene sequence: CDR1 MGHRA, CDR2 YSYEKL. The CDR3 coding sequence is TGCGCCAGCAGCCCTCAGGGGCCTAGCGGGGAAGAGACCCAGTACTTC. Translated: CASSPQGPSGEETQYF.

This clone came up a few times. The chain links TRBV4-1 to TRBJ2-3, with unresolved D. V lost 0 bases and J lost 4, with 5 bases in between. The CDR3 runs 13 residues. Germline lookup yields CDR1 MGHRA and CDR2 YSYEKL. The CDR3 nucleotides read TGCGCCAGCAGCCAAGATAGCCCAGATACGCAGTATTTT. Encoded protein: CASSQDSPDTQYF.

The J gene is TRBJ1-1, the V gene TRBV5-1; D ambiguous. Trimming left V 0 bases short and J 11 bases short, with 17 bases between. Germline-derived CDR1 and CDR2 are SGHRS and YFSETQ. The CDR3 loop spans 14 amino acids. The CDR3 sequence is CASSLVGVFGGAFF. CDR3 DNA: TGCGCCAGCAGCTTGGTTGGCGTCTTTGGAGGGGCTTTCTTT.

The chain couples TRBV5-1 to TRBJ1-2; D not certain. The germline CDR1 and CDR2 sequences are SGHRS and YFSETQ. Trimming pared 5 bases from V and 5 bases from J, leaving 16 bases between. The CDR3 is made up of 14 amino acids. The CDR3 here is CASRQDGPEYGYTF. DNA for the CDR3: TGCGCCAGCAGGCAGGACGGACCTGAGTATGGCTACACCTTC.

V usage is TRBV14 and J usage is TRBJ1-1; D is possibly TRBD1 (5 bases). The CDR3 is 18 residues long. The germline V and J ends were trimmed by 4 bases and 0 bases, with 21 bases remaining between them. The germline gives CDR1 SGHDN, CDR2 FVKESK. Here the CDR3 DNA reads TGTGCCAGCAGCCCATTCCGCAGGGAGGGAGGCATGAACACTGAAGCTTTCTTT. Translation gives CASSPFRREGGMNTEAFF.

The rearrangement links TRBV5-4 to TRBJ2-1; 11 bases line up with TRBD2. The V and J ends lost 4 bases and 7 bases, in that order; junction bases with no gene match: 10. Germline CDR1 SGHNT, CDR2 YYREEE (reference sequence). CDR3 length equals 16 residues. CDR3: CASSPISGRAGNEQFF. The DNA of the CDR3 is TGTGCCAGCAGCCCGATTAGCGGGAGGGCCGGTAATGAGCAGTTCTTC. The full variable domain, in which reference TRBV5-4 and TRBJ2-1 provide the parts outside the CDR3, is ETGVTQSPTHLIKTRGQQVTLRCSSQSGHNTVSWYQQALGQGPQFIFQYYREEENGRGNFPPRFSGLQFPNYSSELNVNALELDDSALYLCASSPISGRAGNEQFFGPGTRLTVL.

This clone was detected once. The rearrangement links TRBV6-5 to TRBJ2-5, with D tentatively TRBD2 (7 bases). The V gene lost 5 bases and the J gene lost 1 base, with 14 bases spanning the gap. CDR1 and CDR2 from the germline V gene are MNHEY and SVGAGI. There are 15 residues in the CDR3. The CDR3 DNA sequence: TGTGCCAGCAGTCGTAGGGGGAGGGCCCAAGAGACCCAGTACTTC. Residues: CASSRRGRAQETQYF.

J is TRBJ2-7 and V is TRBV6-1; D is perhaps TRBD2 (6 bases). Germline V lookup: CDR1 MNHNS, CDR2 SASEGT. This CDR3 comprises 16 residues. The V end lost 3 bases, the J end lost 6 bases, and 21 bases lay between the germline ends. CDR3 nucleotide sequence: TGTGCCAGCAGTGACACCGGGACTCGGATCGCGGGCGAGCAGTACTTC. This translates into CASSDTGTRIAGEQYF.

This sequence joins TRBV6-6 and TRBJ2-1, with 8 bases lining up with TRBD2. Germline V CDR1 and CDR2: MNHNY, SVGAGI (reference sequence). The CDR3 covers 13 residues. The V gene end was trimmed by 6 bases and the J gene end by 6 bases; junction bases not matched to a gene: 4. CDR3 in amino acids: CASRPLAANEQFF. The CDR3 DNA follows: TGTGCCAGCAGGCCACTAGCGGCCAATGAGCAGTTCTTC.

The genes are TRBV6-1 and TRBJ2-1; maybe TRBD2 (6 bases). Germline V CDR1 and CDR2: MNHNS, SASEGT. Trimming took off 8 bases at V and 7 bases at J, with 12 bases between the two ends. The CDR3 runs 12 residues. The CDR3 nucleotides are TGTGCCAGCGGGCTCCGGGGGAATGAGCAGTTCTTC. It specifies CASGLRGNEQFF.

This clone was observed once. The CDR3 loop reads CASSLGDQRSYEQYF. CDR3 nucleotides: TGCGCCAGCAGCTTGGGGGACCAACGCTCCTACGAGCAGTACTTC. The V gene is TRBV5-1, the J gene TRBJ2-7; either TRBD1 or TRBD2 may fit D (5 bases each). Germline CDR1 and CDR2: SGHRS and YFSETQ. This CDR3 has 15 residues. The germline V and J ends were trimmed by 0 bases and 0 bases, with 10 bases remaining between them.

This clone was picked up a small number of times. The V gene is TRBV4-2, the J gene TRBJ1-4; D ambiguous. The CDR3 is 13 residues long. Germline V gives CDR1 LGHNA, CDR2 YNFKEQ. Trimming shortened V by 3 bases and J by 8 bases, and 10 bases separated the two germline ends. CDR3 DNA: TGTGCCAGCAGCCAGAGAAAGGGAGAAAAACTGTTTTTT. Translating it yields CASSQRKGEKLFF.

This chain uses TRBV28 with TRBJ1-5, with unresolved D. Trimming pared 7 bases from V and 5 bases from J, leaving 15 bases between. The length of the CDR3 is 14 residues. Per the germline V gene, CDR1 is MDHEN and CDR2 is SYDVKM. The CDR3 DNA sequence: TGTGCCAGCATCTCGCCCTACATGGATCAGCCCCAGCATTTT. This encodes CASISPYMDQPQHF.

CDR3 sequence reads: CASTNTDTQYF. The DNA of the CDR3 is TGTGCCAGCACCAACACAGATACGCAGTATTTT. The rearrangement uses TRBV28 and TRBJ2-3; D is unclear. Trimming pared 7 bases from V and 2 bases from J, leaving 4 bases between. The CDR3 contains 11 residues. Germline CDR1 is MDHEN and CDR2 is SYDVKM.

The chain uses TRBV6-5 and TRBJ2-7, with 10 bases lining up with TRBD2. With V trimmed by 8 bases and J by 7 bases, 14 bases remained unmatched. The CDR3 runs 15 residues. CDR1 and CDR2 from the germline V gene are MNHEY and SVGAGI. The CDR3: CASWGSGLAAWEQYF. CDR3 in DNA: TGTGCCAGCTGGGGTTCAGGACTAGCGGCCTGGGAGCAGTACTTC.

The genes are TRBV30 and TRBJ2-3, with 10 bases matching TRBD1. Germline assignment: CDR1 GTSNPN and CDR2 SVGIG (reference sequence). The V and J ends lost 2 bases and 1 base, in that order; junction bases with no gene match: 3. The length of the CDR3 is 15 residues. The CDR3 coding sequence is TGTGCCTGGAGTTTGACAGGGGGCGGCACAGATACGCAGTATTTT. It specifies CAWSLTGGGTDTQYF.

The chain links TRBV25-1 to TRBJ2-1, with 7 bases aligning to TRBD2. The V gene end was trimmed by 4 bases and the J gene end by 7 bases; junction bases not matched to a gene: 1. Germline CDR1 is MGHDK and CDR2 is SYGVNS. This CDR3 contains 12 residues. This chain's CDR3 is CASSGGGNEQFF. CDR3 nucleotide sequence: TGTGCCAGCAGTGGGGGGGGTAATGAGCAGTTCTTC.

This chain connects TRBV19 to TRBJ1-1, with D unresolved. V was clipped by 3 bases and J by 12 bases, with 11 bases between them. The CDR3 has 11 residues. The V gene's germline CDR1 is LNHDA and CDR2 SQIVND (reference sequence). The CDR3 here is CASSIGENTFF. The CDR3 region has the DNA TGTGCCAGTAGTATTGGGGAGAATACTTTCTTT.